This T cell receptor (beta chain) was sequenced for a study of vaccination and CD4 T cells after COVID-19. As for the study in general: Culture controls were given either a CEFX pool, an HIV-1 Nef pool, or no peptide. Study-wide points: Clonotypes reactive to SARS-CoV-2 had a median that went up from roughly 21 to 40, but not significantly.

With the Oncomine TCR Beta short-read assay, DNA from cultured CD4+ T cells was sequenced. In TCRdb, the PCR reads were re-called with MiXCR into one record per CDR3 protein. The sample consists of around 19,000 distinct CDR3 sequences, approximately 50% of them appearing once. Documented treatment: 10-day PBMC culture with coronavirus spike peptide pools or control peptides (ViraFEST assay). Under the ViraFEST approach, antigen-specific T cells were expanded with peptide pools and TCRs subsequently sequenced. Concerning this clonotype: Its target is unknown.

The TCR was taken from a human donor who had recovered from COVID-19. The material sequenced was CD4+ T cells from blood, cultured in vitro.

Here the CDR3 reads CASSLALLAGEEAQYF. CDR3 DNA: TGTGCCAGCAGCTTAGCCTTACTAGCGGGAGAGGAGGCCCAGTACTTC. The chain employs TRBV7-2 and TRBJ2-5; TRBD2 matches at 11 bases. After removal of 0 bases from V and 9 bases from J, the junction contained 9 bases not matched to a gene. The germline gives CDR1 SGHTA, CDR2 FQGNSA. The CDR3 loop spans 16 amino acids.